This TCR beta chain came from a study of T cell changes during pregnancy in multiple sclerosis. With 5 bases removed from V and 0 bases from J, the gap between germline ends came to 11 bases. The CDR3 totals 14 residues. Germline CDR1 and CDR2: SGHNT and YYREEE (reference sequence). Measured with immunoSEQ multiplex PCR; TCRdb has only the in-frame clones, and not every one. The sample carries tens of thousands of clones, over 65% recorded once. This clone was seen more than once but under ten times. The sequence was obtained from a female donor with multiple sclerosis, enrolled in a pregnancy study. Source: CD8+ T cells from peripheral blood mononuclear cells, taken before pregnancy. This chain connects TRBV5-4 to TRBJ1-1, with D uncertain. This chain's CDR3 is CASSPNYMNTEAFF. The CDR3 DNA is TGTGCCAGCAGTCCAAACTACATGAACACTGAAGCTTTCTTT. Variable domain in full (rest from reference TRBV5-4 and TRBJ1-1): ETGVTQSPTHLIKTRGQQVTLRCSSQSGHNTVSWYQQALGQGPQFIFQYYREEENGRGNFPPRFSGLQFPNYSSELNVNALELDDSALYLCASSPNYMNTEAFFGQGTRLTVV.